This T cell receptor beta chain was captured by sequencing in a study of patients and donors after allogeneic stem cell transplantation. TCRdb re-analysed the RT-PCR reads in MiXCR, keeping a single row per CDR3 protein. The sample has over 150,000 distinct CDR3 sequences, roughly 30% seen once. The CDR3 is made up of 12 amino acids. Trimming removed 6 bases from V and 9 bases from J, with 12 bases in between. CDR1 and CDR2 from the germline V gene are SEHNR and FQNEAQ (reference sequence). The sequencing sample was made of blood, either unsorted or a sorted T cell fraction (not recorded which). The receptor was isolated from a human donor who was either an allogeneic HSCT recipient or a stem cell or donor lymphocyte infusion donor (not recorded which). It is not recorded whose cells these are; they may come from a transplant donor. This sequence joins TRBV7-9 and TRBJ1-5, with D tentatively TRBD1 (5 bases). The CDR3 here is CASSDGGGPQHF. The CDR3 region has the DNA TGTGCCAGCAGTGATGGGGGAGGGCCCCAGCATTTT.